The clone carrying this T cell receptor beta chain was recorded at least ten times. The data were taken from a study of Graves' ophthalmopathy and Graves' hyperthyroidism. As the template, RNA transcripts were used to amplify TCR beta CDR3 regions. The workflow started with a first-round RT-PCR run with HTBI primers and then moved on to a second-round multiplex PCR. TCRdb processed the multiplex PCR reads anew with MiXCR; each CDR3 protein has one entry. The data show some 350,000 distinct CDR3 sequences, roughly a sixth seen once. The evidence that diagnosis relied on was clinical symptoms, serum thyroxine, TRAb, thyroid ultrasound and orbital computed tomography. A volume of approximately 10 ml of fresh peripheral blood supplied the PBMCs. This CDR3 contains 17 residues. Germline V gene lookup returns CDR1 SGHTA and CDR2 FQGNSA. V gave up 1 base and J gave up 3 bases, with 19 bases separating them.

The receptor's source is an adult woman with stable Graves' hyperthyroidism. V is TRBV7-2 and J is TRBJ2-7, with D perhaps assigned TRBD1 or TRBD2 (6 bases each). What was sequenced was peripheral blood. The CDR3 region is CASSLGGGTRGIYEQYF. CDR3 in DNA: TGTGCCAGCAGCTTAGGAGGAGGGACAAGGGGGATCTACGAGCAGTACTTC.